These T cell receptor beta chains were read from a single sample in a study of blood T cells in healthy people across ages. One entry per CDR3 protein results from TCRdb running MiXCR on the 5' RACE reads. The data contain some 730,000 distinct CDR3 sequences, 22% of them seen just once; the ten biggest clones take up roughly 22%. The sequenced sample consisted of blood. The source is a man between 65 and 85 years old in good health. The CDR3 runs from the conserved cysteine through the conserved F or W. A D gene is named only where the DNA matches it firmly. Only part of the rows carry a size: once, few, many, or a class if the clone is expanded.

v_gene,j_gene,abundance,d_gene,CDR3aa,CDR3nt
TRBV3-1,TRBJ1-1,-,-,CASSQRGFGTEAFF,TGTGCCAGCAGCCAACGGGGATTCGGCACTGAAGCTTTCTTT
TRBV27,TRBJ2-3,few,-,CASSPLHMDSTDTQYF,TGTGCCAGCAGTCCCCTACATATGGATAGCACAGATACGCAGTATTTT
TRBV19,TRBJ1-5,many,TRBD1,CASGLTGSNQPQHF,TGTGCCAGTGGACTGACAGGGAGCAATCAGCCCCAGCATTTT
TRBV20-1,TRBJ1-1,few,TRBD1,CSAIPPTGGWTEAFF,TGCAGTGCTATTCCGCCTACAGGGGGCTGGACTGAAGCTTTCTTT
TRBV24-1,TRBJ1-1,-,-,CATKPAWGAEAFF,TGTGCCACCAAGCCGGCCTGGGGGGCTGAAGCTTTCTTT
TRBV4-3,TRBJ1-5,-,TRBD1,CASSQNRDRATPQHF,TGCGCCAGCAGCCAAAACCGGGACAGGGCTACGCCCCAGCATTTT
TRBV18,TRBJ2-4,many,-,CASSSQAGVAKNIQYF,TGTGCCAGCTCCTCCCAGGCCGGAGTAGCCAAAAACATTCAGTACTTC
TRBV14,TRBJ2-3,-,-,CASSQVEWATDTQYF,TGTGCCAGCAGCCAAGTGGAGTGGGCCACAGATACGCAGTATTTT
TRBV20-1,TRBJ2-5,many,-,CSARVVAEETQYF,TGCAGTGCTAGAGTAGTAGCGGAAGAGACCCAGTACTTC
TRBV12-3/TRBV12-4,TRBJ2-1,-,TRBD2,CASSRLAGGPGEQFF,TGTGCCAGCAGTAGACTAGCGGGGGGGCCGGGCGAGCAGTTCTTC
TRBV5-1,TRBJ2-2,-,TRBD2,CASSLEVQREASTGELFF,TGCGCCAGCAGCTTGGAAGTGCAGCGGGAGGCTAGCACCGGGGAGCTGTTTTTT
TRBV24-1,TRBJ2-3,few,TRBD1,CATSDLGQGTDTQYF,TGTGCCACCAGTGATTTGGGACAGGGCACAGATACGCAGTATTTT
TRBV20-1,TRBJ2-5,-,-,CSANPYGGQGETQYF,TGCAGTGCTAACCCCTACGGTGGGCAGGGTGAGACCCAGTACTTC
TRBV10-3,TRBJ2-3,-,-,CAISESEGNTDTQYF,TGTGCCATCAGTGAGTCTGAAGGCAACACAGATACGCAGTATTTT
TRBV7-2,TRBJ2-3,few,-,CASSLLLVSTDTQYF,TGTGCCAGCAGCCTCCTACTGGTGAGCACAGATACGCAGTATTTT
TRBV20-1,TRBJ1-2,-,-,CSARDREGGGYGYTF,TGCAGTGCTAGAGATCGTGAAGGTGGAGGCTATGGCTACACCTTC
TRBV20-1,TRBJ1-5,-,-,CSARGVSPGTRNQPQHF,TGCAGTGCTAGAGGCGTATCCCCAGGGACGAGGAATCAGCCCCAGCATTTT
TRBV11-2,TRBJ2-2,few,-,CASSHTSNTGELFF,TGTGCCAGCAGCCACACCTCGAACACCGGGGAGCTGTTTTTT
TRBV20-1,TRBJ1-5,few,TRBD1,CSGFPFDRVISNQPQHF,TGCAGTGGGTTCCCCTTTGACAGGGTTATTTCCAATCAGCCCCAGCATTTT
TRBV2,TRBJ2-7,few,TRBD2,CASSQRTSDSEQYF,TGTGCCAGTAGCCAAAGGACTAGCGATTCCGAGCAGTACTTC
TRBV29-1,TRBJ1-4,few,-,CSVVSGGGEKLFF,TGCAGCGTTGTTTCTGGGGGCGGCGAAAAACTGTTTTTT
TRBV5-1,TRBJ2-1,few,-,CASSVDRGNEQFF,TGCGCCAGCAGCGTCGACAGAGGCAATGAGCAGTTCTTC
TRBV6-1,TRBJ2-4,-,TRBD1,CASGQDPKNIQYF,TGTGCCAGCGGACAGGATCCCAAAAACATTCAGTACTTC
TRBV28,TRBJ2-7,-,TRBD2,CASRTSGGTYEQYF,TGTGCCAGCAGGACTAGCGGGGGGACCTACGAGCAGTACTTC
TRBV11-2,TRBJ1-2,-,-,CASSSPDEGNYGYTF,TGTGCCAGCAGCTCCCCCGACGAGGGTAACTATGGCTACACCTTC
TRBV13,TRBJ2-1,once,TRBD2,CASSPPGLALPGEQFF,TGTGCCAGCAGCCCGCCGGGACTAGCTCTTCCCGGGGAGCAGTTCTTC
TRBV5-1,TRBJ1-2,few,-,CASSLLTANGYTF,TGCGCCAGCAGCTTGCTGACAGCTAATGGCTACACCTTC
TRBV10-2,TRBJ1-4,-,-,CASSDSGGEKLFF,TGCGCCAGCAGTGATAGTGGAGGGGAAAAACTGTTTTTT
TRBV29-1,TRBJ1-2,-,-,CSVEDRGRNYGYTF,TGCAGCGTTGAAGATCGGGGGCGTAACTATGGCTACACCTTC
TRBV20-1,TRBJ2-3,few,-,CSAIPAPTDTDTQYF,TGCAGTGCTATACCAGCGCCTACTGACACAGATACGCAGTATTTT
TRBV5-1,TRBJ2-3,few,-,CASSSPRGSTDTQYF,TGCGCCAGCAGCTCCCCTAGGGGTAGCACAGATACGCAGTATTTT